This T cell receptor (beta chain) is drawn from a study of blood T cell repertoires in COVID-19. The length of the CDR3 is 15 residues. The germline V gene encodes CDR1 MNHNS and CDR2 SASEGT. Trimming stripped 5 bases from V and 4 bases from J, with 17 bases between. TCRdb's copy holds only in-frame clones and misses some; the assay was immunoSEQ multiplex PCR. The data show about 490,000 clones, 70% to 90% seen once. Sequencing input: peripheral blood. This TCR was sampled from a human donor in a cohort sampled during active COVID-19. The chain recombines TRBV6-1 with TRBJ1-1; possible D gene TRBD1, 6 bases. The CDR3 nucleotides read TGTGCCAGCAGTTGGAGCAGGGCGGACAGCACTGAAGCTTTCTTT. Residues: CASSWSRADSTEAFF.